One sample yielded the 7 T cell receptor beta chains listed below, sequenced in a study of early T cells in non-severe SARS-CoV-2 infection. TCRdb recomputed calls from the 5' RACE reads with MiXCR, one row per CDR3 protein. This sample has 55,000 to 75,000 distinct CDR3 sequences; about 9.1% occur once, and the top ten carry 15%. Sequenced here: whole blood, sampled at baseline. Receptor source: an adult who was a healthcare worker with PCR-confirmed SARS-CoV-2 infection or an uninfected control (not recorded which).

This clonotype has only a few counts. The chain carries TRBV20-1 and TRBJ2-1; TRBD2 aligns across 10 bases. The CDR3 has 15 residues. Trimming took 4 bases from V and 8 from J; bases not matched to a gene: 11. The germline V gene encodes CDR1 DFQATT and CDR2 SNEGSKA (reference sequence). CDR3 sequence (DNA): TGCAGTGCTAACATAGGGTCTAGCGGGAGTGATGAGCAGTTCTTC. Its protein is CSANIGSSGSDEQFF.

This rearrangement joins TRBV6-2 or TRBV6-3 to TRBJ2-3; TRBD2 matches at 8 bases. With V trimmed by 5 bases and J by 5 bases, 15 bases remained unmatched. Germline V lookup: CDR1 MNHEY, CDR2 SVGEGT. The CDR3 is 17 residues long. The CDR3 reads CASSKRTGGPIGDTQYF. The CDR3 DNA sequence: TGTGCCAGCAGTAAGCGAACGGGAGGGCCGATTGGAGATACGCAGTATTTT.

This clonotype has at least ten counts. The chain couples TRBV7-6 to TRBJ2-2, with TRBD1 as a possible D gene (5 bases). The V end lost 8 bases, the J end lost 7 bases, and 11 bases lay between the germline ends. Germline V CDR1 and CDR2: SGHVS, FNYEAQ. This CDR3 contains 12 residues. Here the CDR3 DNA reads TGTGCCAGCCTCAGGGCAGTCGGGGAGCTGTTTTTT. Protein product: CASLRAVGELFF.

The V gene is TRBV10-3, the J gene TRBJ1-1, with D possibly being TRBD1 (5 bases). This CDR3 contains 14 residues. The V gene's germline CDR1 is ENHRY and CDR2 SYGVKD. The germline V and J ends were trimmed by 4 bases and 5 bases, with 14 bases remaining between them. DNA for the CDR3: TGTGCCATCAGTGGTGCTTCGAGGGGTACTGAAGCTTTCTTT. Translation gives CAISGASRGTEAFF.

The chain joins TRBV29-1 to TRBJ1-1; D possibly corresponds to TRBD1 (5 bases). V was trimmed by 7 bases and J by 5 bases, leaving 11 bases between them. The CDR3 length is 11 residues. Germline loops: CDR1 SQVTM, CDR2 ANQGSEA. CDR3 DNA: TGCAGCGGGGAGGAGGGGACTGAAGCTTTCTTT. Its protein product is CSGEEGTEAFF.

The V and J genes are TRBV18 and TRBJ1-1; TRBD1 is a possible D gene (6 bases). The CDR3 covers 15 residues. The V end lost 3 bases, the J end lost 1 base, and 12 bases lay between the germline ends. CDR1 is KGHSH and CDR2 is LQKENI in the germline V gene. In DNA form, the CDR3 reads TGTGCCAGCTCACCTCCGGACAGACCGAACACTGAAGCTTTCTTT. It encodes CASSPPDRPNTEAFF.

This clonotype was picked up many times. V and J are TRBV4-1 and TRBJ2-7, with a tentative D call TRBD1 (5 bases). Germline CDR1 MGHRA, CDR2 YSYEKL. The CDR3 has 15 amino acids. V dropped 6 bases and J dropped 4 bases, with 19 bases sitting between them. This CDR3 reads CASSSPTGRSYEQYF. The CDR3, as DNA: TGCGCCAGCAGTTCCCCAACAGGCAGAAGTTACGAGCAGTACTTC.